These T cell receptor beta chains were read from a single sample in a study of blood T cell repertoires in COVID-19. Produced via immunoSEQ multiplex PCR; TCRdb's table is partial and in-frame only. The sample shows about 150,000 clones, around four fifths of them seen only once. The sequencing input was PBMCs or T cells enriched from blood (not recorded which). The origin of the receptors is a woman aged 45 to 65 who had recovered from COVID-19. Each CDR3 is given with its conserved first and last residue. The order of the fields is clone size, V gene, J gene, D gene, CDR3 protein, CDR3 DNA. A D gene is named only where the DNA matches it firmly. Rows give clone size only sometimes, using once, few, many, or a class for an expanded clone.

abundance: NA
v_gene: TRBV19
j_gene: TRBJ1-3
d_gene: NA
CDR3aa: CASSIGAIGPLSGNTIYF
CDR3nt: TGTGCCAGTAGTATTGGGGCGATCGGCCCCCTCTCTGGAAACACCATATATTTT

abundance: NA
v_gene: TRBV4-2
j_gene: TRBJ2-3
d_gene: TRBD2
CDR3aa: CASSQDWAGGPSTDTQYF
CDR3nt: TGTGCCAGCAGCCAAGATTGGGCGGGAGGTCCCAGCACAGATACGCAGTATTTT

abundance: NA
v_gene: TRBV5-1
j_gene: TRBJ1-5
d_gene: NA
CDR3aa: CASSLAPDQPQHF
CDR3nt: TGCGCCAGCAGCTTGGCTCCCGATCAGCCCCAGCATTTT

abundance: NA
v_gene: TRBV9
j_gene: TRBJ2-3
d_gene: NA
CDR3aa: CASSVGQGLTDTQYF
CDR3nt: TGTGCCAGCAGCGTAGGGCAGGGCCTCACAGATACGCAGTATTTT

abundance: NA
v_gene: TRBV28
j_gene: TRBJ2-7
d_gene: TRBD2
CDR3aa: CASSLHGTSGSAEQYF
CDR3nt: TGTGCCAGCAGTTTACATGGGACTAGCGGGAGTGCCGAGCAGTACTTC

abundance: NA
v_gene: TRBV7-2
j_gene: TRBJ2-7
d_gene: NA
CDR3aa: CASSLNAGPSEQYF
CDR3nt: TGTGCCAGCAGCTTGAACGCGGGGCCGTCGGAGCAGTACTTC

abundance: NA
v_gene: TRBV4-1
j_gene: TRBJ2-6
d_gene: NA
CDR3aa: CASSPDPGSGANVLTF
CDR3nt: TGCGCCAGCAGCCCAGATCCCGGCTCTGGGGCCAACGTCCTGACTTTC

abundance: few
v_gene: TRBV19
j_gene: TRBJ1-2
d_gene: NA
CDR3aa: CASMSGGGYTF
CDR3nt: TGTGCCAGTATGTCCGGCGGTGGCTACACCTTC

abundance: NA
v_gene: TRBV9
j_gene: TRBJ2-3
d_gene: TRBD2
CDR3aa: CASSASGTSGRSDTQYF
CDR3nt: TGTGCCAGCAGCGCTAGCGGGACTAGCGGGAGGTCAGATACGCAGTATTTT

abundance: NA
v_gene: TRBV28
j_gene: TRBJ1-2
d_gene: NA
CDR3aa: CASSSFGGRNYGYTF
CDR3nt: TGTGCCAGCAGCTCTTTTGGGGGCAGGAACTATGGCTACACCTTC

abundance: NA
v_gene: TRBV2
j_gene: TRBJ1-3
d_gene: NA
CDR3aa: CARGRGANTIYF
CDR3nt: TGTGCCAGGGGCCGGGGGGCAAACACCATATATTTT

abundance: NA
v_gene: TRBV7-7
j_gene: TRBJ2-1
d_gene: TRBD2
CDR3aa: CASSTSGGNNEQFF
CDR3nt: TGTGCTAGCAGCACTAGCGGGGGAAACAATGAGCAGTTCTTC

abundance: once
v_gene: TRBV5-1
j_gene: TRBJ1-5
d_gene: NA
CDR3aa: CASSFLSDQPQHF
CDR3nt: TGCGCCAGCAGCTTCCTATCGGATCAGCCCCAGCATTTT

abundance: NA
v_gene: TRBV18
j_gene: TRBJ1-4
d_gene: TRBD1
CDR3aa: CASSPYRGQASSNEKLFF
CDR3nt: TGTGCCAGCTCACCATATAGGGGACAGGCTTCATCTAATGAAAAACTGTTTTTT

abundance: NA
v_gene: TRBV19
j_gene: TRBJ2-3
d_gene: TRBD2
CDR3aa: CASSRGLAGGLTSTDTQYF
CDR3nt: TGTGCCAGTAGTAGGGGACTAGCGGGGGGCTTAACTAGCACAGATACGCAGTATTTT

abundance: NA
v_gene: TRBV25-1
j_gene: TRBJ2-7
d_gene: NA
CDR3aa: CASSEQGYEQYF
CDR3nt: TGTGCCAGCAGTGAACAGGGCTACGAGCAGTACTTC

abundance: NA
v_gene: TRBV9
j_gene: TRBJ1-6
d_gene: TRBD1
CDR3aa: CASSARQGANSPLHF
CDR3nt: TGTGCCAGCAGCGCCAGACAGGGGGCTAATTCACCCCTCCACTTT

abundance: NA
v_gene: TRBV27
j_gene: TRBJ1-6
d_gene: NA
CDR3aa: CASSLSSDSNSPLHF
CDR3nt: TGTGCCAGCAGTTTATCTTCAGACAGCAATTCACCCCTCCACTTT

abundance: NA
v_gene: TRBV19
j_gene: TRBJ1-2
d_gene: TRBD1
CDR3aa: CASITQGEGGYTF
CDR3nt: TGTGCCAGTATTACACAGGGGGAAGGTGGCTACACCTTC

abundance: NA
v_gene: TRBV24-1
j_gene: TRBJ2-2
d_gene: NA
CDR3aa: CATSSPTGNTGELFF
CDR3nt: TGTGCCACCAGCTCTCCAACAGGGAACACCGGGGAGCTGTTTTTT

abundance: NA
v_gene: TRBV5-6
j_gene: TRBJ2-3
d_gene: NA
CDR3aa: CASSYKGVPTTTDTQYF
CDR3nt: TGTGCCAGCAGCTACAAGGGGGTCCCGACTACTACAGATACGCAGTATTTT

abundance: NA
v_gene: TRBV9
j_gene: TRBJ1-2
d_gene: NA
CDR3aa: CASSVNSGGYTF
CDR3nt: TGTGCCAGCAGCGTCAACAGTGGTGGCTACACCTTC

abundance: NA
v_gene: TRBV2
j_gene: TRBJ2-2
d_gene: NA
CDR3aa: CASSGHPGELFF
CDR3nt: TGTGCCAGCAGTGGGCACCCCGGGGAGCTGTTTTTT

abundance: NA
v_gene: TRBV11-3
j_gene: TRBJ2-3
d_gene: NA
CDR3aa: CASSLDGPSTDTQYF
CDR3nt: TGTGCCAGCAGCTTAGATGGCCCTTCCACAGATACGCAGTATTTT

abundance: NA
v_gene: TRBV7-9
j_gene: TRBJ2-3
d_gene: NA
CDR3aa: CASSLSLGEGDTQYF
CDR3nt: TGTGCCAGCAGCTTAAGTTTGGGCGAGGGAGATACGCAGTATTTT

abundance: NA
v_gene: TRBV6-6
j_gene: TRBJ2-7
d_gene: TRBD2
CDR3aa: CASSPGLAGTGPYEQYF
CDR3nt: TGTGCCAGCAGTCCGGGACTAGCGGGTACCGGGCCATACGAGCAGTACTTC

abundance: NA
v_gene: TRBV19
j_gene: TRBJ1-5
d_gene: NA
CDR3aa: CASLPVYGQKQAQHF
CDR3nt: TGTGCCAGTCTTCCTGTTTACGGACAAAAGCAGGCCCAGCATTTT

abundance: NA
v_gene: TRBV19
j_gene: TRBJ1-1
d_gene: TRBD1
CDR3aa: CASSMVGQGMNTEAFF
CDR3nt: TGTGCCAGTAGTATGGTGGGACAGGGGATGAACACTGAAGCTTTCTTT

abundance: once
v_gene: TRBV20-1
j_gene: TRBJ1-2
d_gene: TRBD1
CDR3aa: CSASRPGQGIHGYTF
CDR3nt: TGCAGTGCTAGTCGCCCGGGACAGGGGATCCATGGCTACACCTTC

abundance: NA
v_gene: TRBV19
j_gene: TRBJ2-5
d_gene: TRBD1
CDR3aa: CASSIRRGLETQYF
CDR3nt: TGTGCCAGTAGTATTAGAAGGGGGCTTGAGACCCAGTACTTC

abundance: NA
v_gene: TRBV3-1/TRBV3-2
j_gene: TRBJ2-1
d_gene: NA
CDR3aa: CASSFNNEQFF
CDR3nt: TGTGCCAGCAGCTTTAACAATGAGCAGTTCTTC

abundance: many
v_gene: TRBV4-1
j_gene: TRBJ2-7
d_gene: TRBD2
CDR3aa: CASSQTSGGYEQYF
CDR3nt: TGCGCCAGCAGCCAGACTAGCGGGGGCTACGAGCAGTACTTC

abundance: few
v_gene: TRBV6-5
j_gene: TRBJ1-2
d_gene: NA
CDR3aa: CASSSFAERARGGYTF
CDR3nt: TGTGCCAGCAGTTCCTTTGCCGAGCGGGCAAGGGGCGGCTACACCTTC

abundance: few
v_gene: TRBV18
j_gene: TRBJ2-7
d_gene: TRBD2
CDR3aa: CASSPLVAGGEQYF
CDR3nt: TGTGCCAGCTCACCCTTGGTAGCGGGAGGCGAGCAGTACTTC

abundance: NA
v_gene: TRBV28
j_gene: TRBJ1-6
d_gene: TRBD1
CDR3aa: CAIQGQQINNSPLHF
CDR3nt: TGTGCCATACAGGGACAGCAAATAAATAATTCACCCCTCCACTTT